One and the same sample provided the 32 T cell receptor beta chains below, sequenced in a study of blood T cell repertoires in COVID-19. Clones were sequenced by immunoSEQ multiplex PCR, and TCRdb holds only the in-frame ones, with some missing. This table has a few hundred thousand clones, 82% appearing once. The sequenced material came from PBMCs or T cells enriched from blood (not recorded which). The receptors were sampled from a woman aged 60 to 75 who had recovered from COVID-19.

V gene TRBV9 combines with J gene TRBJ2-5, with TRBD1 as a possible D gene (5 bases). The CDR3 is made up of 15 amino acids. V lost 0 bases to trimming and J lost 0 bases, with 9 bases between them. Germline assignment: CDR1 SGDLS and CDR2 YYNGEE. The CDR3 here is CASSVGTMNQETQYF. As DNA, the CDR3 is TGTGCCAGCAGCGTAGGGACAATGAACCAAGAGACCCAGTACTTC.

The chain employs TRBV24-1 and TRBJ2-1; TRBD2 agrees at 10 bases. Germline V gene data show CDR1 as KGHDR and CDR2 as SFDVKD. There are 16 residues in the CDR3. The junction had 8 bases not matched to a gene; V was cut back by 4 bases and J by 6 bases. The CDR3 loop reads CATSDPGTSVGNEQFF. In DNA form, the CDR3 reads TGTGCCACCAGTGACCCAGGGACTAGCGTGGGCAATGAGCAGTTCTTC.

The V and J genes are TRBV5-4 and TRBJ2-1; 9 positions match TRBD1. V lost 3 bases to trimming and J lost 7 bases; unmatched junction nucleotides: 8. Germline lookup yields CDR1 SGHNT and CDR2 YYREEE (reference sequence). The CDR3 runs 15 residues. CDR3 DNA: TGTGCCAGCAGCTACAGGGGGCTACTGATAAATGAGCAGTTCTTC. This codes for CASSYRGLLINEQFF.

The rearrangement links TRBV10-2 to TRBJ2-1; TRBD2 aligns across 11 bases. CDR3 length equals 15 residues. V lost 5 bases, J lost 6 bases, and 6 bases stayed unmatched. The germline CDR1 and CDR2 sequences are WSHSY and SAAADI. CDR3 amino acids: CASSKLAGVGNEQFF. DNA for the CDR3: TGCGCCAGCAGTAAACTAGCGGGAGTGGGCAATGAGCAGTTCTTC.

This clone was counted a few times. V is TRBV7-8 and J is TRBJ2-2, with TRBD2 as a possible D gene (5 bases). The germline V gene encodes CDR1 SGHVS and CDR2 FQNEAQ. The ends were cut back, 2 bases at V and 5 bases at J, with 6 bases in the middle. The CDR3 is made up of 13 amino acids. The CDR3 reads CASSLWRTGELFF. DNA for the CDR3: TGTGCCAGCAGCTTATGGAGGACCGGGGAGCTGTTTTTT. The variable domain in full, with the rest retrieved from reference TRBV7-8 and TRBJ2-2, is GAGVSQSPRYKVAKRGQDVALRCDPISGHVSLFWYQQALGQGPEFLTYFQNEAQLDKSGLPSDRFFAERPEGSVSTLKIQRTQQEDSAVYLCASSLWRTGELFFGEGSRLTVL.

The chain has TRBV25-1 and TRBJ1-6; possibly TRBD1 for D (5 bases). This CDR3 comprises 15 residues. Germline loops: CDR1 MGHDK, CDR2 SYGVNS. V lost 1 base and J lost 8, with 12 bases in between. CDR3 nucleotides: TGTGCCAGCAGTGAATTGGGGACGGGAGATTCACCCCTCCACTTT. Translation gives CASSELGTGDSPLHF.

The gene calls are TRBV9 and TRBJ1-1; D uncertain. Per the germline V gene, CDR1 is SGDLS and CDR2 is YYNGEE. V was cut by 3 bases and J by 3 bases, with 9 bases left in between. This CDR3 has 13 amino acids. The CDR3 sequence is CASSAQIHTEAFF. In nucleotides, the CDR3 is TGTGCCAGCAGCGCTCAGATCCACACTGAAGCTTTCTTT.

The genes are TRBV4-2 and TRBJ2-7, with TRBD2 identical over 7 bases. This CDR3 has 16 amino acids. Germline trimming cut 0 bases from V and 5 bases from J; bases unmatched to any gene: 10. Germline V gene data show CDR1 as LGHNA and CDR2 as YNFKEQ. CDR3 nucleotide sequence: TGTGCCAGCAGCCAAGAACAGTCGAGGGGAGGGAACGAGCAGTACTTC. Translated, it gives CASSQEQSRGGNEQYF.

V gene TRBV15 combines with J gene TRBJ1-2; D might be TRBD1 (5 bases). Germline CDR1 LNHNV, CDR2 YYDKDF (reference sequence). Trimming pared 2 bases from V and 5 bases from J, leaving 12 bases between. The CDR3 runs to 14 residues. Here the CDR3 reads CATSRNPDSYGYTF. CDR3 sequence (DNA): TGTGCCACCAGCAGAAACCCTGACAGTTATGGCTACACCTTC.

Only a few counts were recorded for this clone. This chain connects TRBV19 to TRBJ2-5, with D unresolved. Looked up from germline, CDR1 is LNHDA and CDR2 is SQIVND (reference sequence). The CDR3 runs to 13 residues. Trimming took 3 bases from V and 5 from J, leaving 10 bases between them. DNA of the CDR3: TGTGCCAGTAGTATCACGAATCGGGAGACCCAGTACTTC. It yields the protein CASSITNRETQYF.

In this sample, this clone turned up a few times. The rearrangement links TRBV19 to TRBJ1-1, with D unresolved. The CDR3 is 14 amino acids. V lost 5 bases to trimming and J lost 5 bases, with 15 bases between them. CDR1 LNHDA and CDR2 SQIVND come from the germline V gene (reference sequence). CDR3 in DNA: TGTGCCAGTAGTTACAGCGGGGTAATGACTGAAGCTTTCTTT. The encoded protein is CASSYSGVMTEAFF.

V and J are TRBV5-6 and TRBJ2-7, with TRBD2 matching 12 bases. The germline V gene has CDR1 SGHDT and CDR2 YYEEEE. The CDR3 has 18 residues. V gave up 0 bases and J gave up 4 bases; unmatched junction bases: 11. The CDR3 bases are TGTGCCAGCAGCTTGGGTACGACTAGCGGGAGTTTGAGGTACGAGCAGTACTTC. It specifies CASSLGTTSGSLRYEQYF.

The chain is built from TRBV5-1 and TRBJ2-2, with 10 bases matching TRBD1. Germline loops: CDR1 SGHRS, CDR2 YFSETQ. CDR3 size: 13 residues. Losses at the gene ends were 1 base for V and 13 bases for J; bases not matched to a gene: 4. Written as DNA, the CDR3 is TGCGCCAGCAGCTTGCTCCGGGACAGGGGGCTGTTTTTT. Protein sequence: CASSLLRDRGLFF.

The J gene is TRBJ1-1, the V gene TRBV6-5, with 7 bases identical to TRBD1. The CDR3 runs to 16 residues. The V and J ends lost 0 bases and 3 bases, in that order; junction bases with no gene match: 7. Germline CDR1 MNHEY, CDR2 SVGAGI. CDR3 region: CASSYSGTADHTEAFF. Here the CDR3 DNA reads TGTGCCAGCAGTTACTCCGGGACAGCGGATCACACTGAAGCTTTCTTT.

This clone has ten or more counts. The V and J genes are TRBV5-4 and TRBJ1-1, with 10 bases aligning to TRBD1. The CDR3 extends over 17 amino acids. V dropped 1 base and J dropped 0; count of bases not matched to a gene: 6. Germline V CDR1 and CDR2: SGHNT, YYREEE (reference sequence). The CDR3 bases are TGTGCCAGCAGCTTGAAGTCGGGACAGGGGATGAACACTGAAGCTTTCTTT. Encoded protein: CASSLKSGQGMNTEAFF. Full variable domain (missing parts from reference TRBV5-4 and TRBJ1-1): ETGVTQSPTHLIKTRGQQVTLRCSSQSGHNTVSWYQQALGQGPQFIFQYYREEENGRGNFPPRFSGLQFPNYSSELNVNALELDDSALYLCASSLKSGQGMNTEAFFGQGTRLTVV.

This clone turned up a few times. The V call is TRBV18, the J call TRBJ2-2; 8 nucleotides align to TRBD1. V lost 3 bases, J lost 5 bases, and 5 bases stayed unmatched. Germline CDR1 is KGHSH and CDR2 is LQKENI. This CDR3 has 15 amino acids. DNA of the CDR3: TGTGCCAGCTCACCGACAGGGGTTTGGACCGGGGAGCTGTTTTTT. Protein sequence: CASSPTGVWTGELFF.

V usage is TRBV12-3 or TRBV12-4 and J usage is TRBJ1-4; the D gene is possibly TRBD1 (5 bases). This CDR3 region has 13 residues. Trimming removed 7 bases from V and 7 bases from J, with 13 bases in between. DNA of the CDR3: TGTGCCAGCAATTCCCTCGGGGGTGAAAAACTGTTTTTT. Its translation: CASNSLGGEKLFF.

This clone was observed a few times. CDR3 bases: TGTGCCAGCTCACCCAGGAGGGACAGCAGGGTTGACGGCTACACCTTC. This translates into CASSPRRDSRVDGYTF. The genes are TRBV18 and TRBJ1-2; 7 nucleotides match TRBD1. This CDR3 has 16 amino acids. J gave up 8 bases and V 3 bases, and 15 bases lay outside the gene matches. Germline V CDR1 and CDR2: KGHSH, LQKENI.

This rearrangement joins TRBV6-2 or TRBV6-3 to TRBJ2-7; TRBD1 matches at 9 bases. Trimming took 6 bases from V and 1 from J; bases not matched to a gene: 7. The CDR3 is 15 residues long. Germline V CDR1 and CDR2: MNHEY, SVGEGT. The CDR3 sequence is CASSLTGGVSYEQYF. DNA for the CDR3: TGTGCCAGCAGCCTGACAGGGGGAGTATCCTACGAGCAGTACTTC.

V and J are TRBV10-3 and TRBJ1-3; 8 bases agree with TRBD1. The trim removed 6 bases at V and 8 bases at J, leaving 12 bases unmatched. The germline gives CDR1 ENHRY, CDR2 SYGVKD. The CDR3 is 15 amino acids. The CDR3 spells CAISDIAGGSDTIYF. DNA for the CDR3: TGTGCCATCAGCGACATTGCAGGGGGCTCGGACACCATATATTTT.

This sequence joins TRBV10-1 and TRBJ2-7; 10 bases agree with TRBD2. The germline V gene has CDR1 WNHNN and CDR2 SYGVQD (reference sequence). V was pared by 0 bases and J by 7 bases, with 6 bases of the junction left unmatched. The CDR3 is made up of 15 amino acids. The CDR3 nucleotides are TGCGCCAGCAGTGAGTCGGCTAGCGGGAGAGGTGAGCAGTACTTC. Amino acid sequence: CASSESASGRGEQYF.

V usage is TRBV29-1 and J usage is TRBJ1-1; tentative D call: TRBD1 (6 bases). The V and J ends lost 7 bases and 8 bases respectively, with 8 bases between them. The CDR3 loop spans 9 amino acids. Germline loops: CDR1 SQVTM, CDR2 ANQGSEA. CDR3 coding DNA: TGCAGCGCAGGGACAGAAGCTTTCTTT. Protein: CSAGTEAFF.

The genes are TRBV24-1 and TRBJ2-7, with TRBD1 matching over 7 bases. The V gene end was trimmed by 9 bases and the J gene end by 4 bases; junction bases not matched to a gene: 5. The CDR3 extends over 12 amino acids. CDR1 and CDR2 (germline): KGHDR, SFDVKD. In DNA form, the CDR3 reads TGTGCCACCCACAGGGGCTCGTACGAGCAGTACTTC. Translation: CATHRGSYEQYF.

The chain uses TRBV9 and TRBJ1-1; the match to TRBD1 covers 7 bases. After removal of 4 bases from V and 4 bases from J, the junction contained 13 bases not matched to a gene. The CDR3 loop spans 16 amino acids. CDR1 is SGDLS, CDR2 YYNGEE, per germline. The CDR3 coding sequence is TGTGCCAGCAGCACCCCAGGGGGGACCCTAACCACTGAAGCTTTCTTT. Its translation: CASSTPGGTLTTEAFF.

This chain connects TRBV3-1 (or the pseudogene TRBV3-2) to TRBJ1-2; 7 nucleotides agree with TRBD1. Germline V gives CDR1 LGHDT, CDR2 YNNKEL (reference sequence). This CDR3 has 17 residues. With 4 bases clipped from V and 6 bases from J, the junction kept 17 bases outside the gene matches. As DNA, the CDR3 is TGTGCCAGCAGCCCCCAGGGGGACCCAATGTTCTCTCATGGCTACACCTTC. It codes for CASSPQGDPMFSHGYTF.

A single count supports this clone. V gene TRBV7-8 combines with J gene TRBJ2-2, with 7 bases that match TRBD1. Germline lookup yields CDR1 SGHVS and CDR2 FQNEAQ. The ends lost 3 bases at V and 4 bases at J; junction bases unmatched: 8. The CDR3 totals 16 residues. CDR3 residues: CASSFVWDSSTGELFF. For the CDR3, the DNA is TGTGCCAGCAGCTTCGTTTGGGACAGCAGCACCGGGGAGCTGTTTTTT. The full variable domain, in which reference TRBV7-8 and TRBJ2-2 provide the parts outside the CDR3, is GAGVSQSPRYKVAKRGQDVALRCDPISGHVSLFWYQQALGQGPEFLTYFQNEAQLDKSGLPSDRFFAERPEGSVSTLKIQRTQQEDSAVYLCASSFVWDSSTGELFFGEGSRLTVL.

V usage is TRBV19 and J usage is TRBJ2-1; 13 nucleotides align to TRBD2. The trim removed 3 bases at V and 8 bases at J, leaving 10 bases unmatched. Germline V CDR1 and CDR2: LNHDA, SQIVND (reference sequence). This CDR3 comprises 17 residues. CDR3 amino acids: CASSILLLAGGIHEQFF. In nucleotides, the CDR3 is TGTGCCAGTAGTATCCTACTACTAGCGGGAGGGATTCATGAGCAGTTCTTC.

This chain uses TRBV7-9 with TRBJ1-4; D might be TRBD1 (5 bases). CDR3 length equals 12 residues. Trimming took off 8 bases at V and 7 bases at J, with 11 bases between the two ends. CDR1 and CDR2 from the germline V gene are SEHNR and FQNEAQ (reference sequence). CDR3 sequence: CASDSESEKLFF. The CDR3 DNA is TGTGCCAGCGACAGCGAATCTGAAAAACTGTTTTTT.

The chain combines TRBV7-3 with TRBJ2-1; 14 bases agree with TRBD2. The V and J ends lost 0 bases and 8 bases, in that order; junction bases with no gene match: 6. Germline V gene data show CDR1 as SGHTA and CDR2 as FQGTGA. The CDR3 sequence is 17 residues long. CDR3 protein: CASSLTPTSGGAHEQFF. The DNA for the CDR3 is TGTGCCAGCAGCTTAACCCCGACTAGCGGGGGGGCCCATGAGCAGTTCTTC. Full variable domain (outside the CDR3, taken from reference TRBV7-3 and TRBJ2-1): GAGVSQTPSNKVTEKGKYVELRCDPISGHTALYWYRQSLGQGPEFLIYFQGTGAADDSGLPNDRFFAVRPEGSVSTLKIQRTERGDSAVYLCASSLTPTSGGAHEQFFGPGTRLTVL.

The genes are TRBV7-3 and TRBJ2-3; the match to TRBD2 covers 7 bases. The CDR3 loop spans 14 amino acids. Germline assignment: CDR1 SGHTA and CDR2 FQGTGA. V lost 3 bases to trimming and J lost 6 bases; unmatched junction nucleotides: 6. In DNA, the CDR3 is TGTGCCAGCAGCTTTGGCGGGGGTTACGATACGCAGTATTTT. Translated, it gives CASSFGGGYDTQYF.

This clone was detected once. The rearrangement joins TRBV6-5 to TRBJ2-1, with TRBD2 matching 7 bases. With V trimmed by 7 bases and J by 9 bases, 12 bases remained unmatched. Germline V gene lookup returns CDR1 MNHEY and CDR2 SVGAGI. This CDR3 spans 14 amino acids. The CDR3 loop is CASKLGGSSGEQFF. The CDR3 nucleotides read TGTGCCAGCAAGCTAGGCGGGAGTTCAGGTGAGCAGTTCTTC.

The chain combines TRBV19 with TRBJ1-1; 7 nucleotides match TRBD1. The CDR3 has 16 amino acids. Per the germline V gene, CDR1 is LNHDA and CDR2 is SQIVND (reference sequence). V dropped 3 bases and J dropped 4; count of bases not matched to a gene: 11. CDR3 protein: CASSMEGASLSTEAFF. In DNA form, the CDR3 reads TGTGCCAGTAGTATGGAGGGGGCCTCTCTCAGCACTGAAGCTTTCTTT.